What follows are 7 T cell receptor beta chains derived from one specimen sequenced in a study of T cells in Graves' hyperthyroidism and ophthalmopathy. RNA transcripts yielded amplified TCR beta CDR3 regions. The study used the HTBI primer set for a first-round RT-PCR of the TCR CDR3. TCRdb ran MiXCR on the multiplex PCR reads and lists one entry per CDR3 protein. The table has a few hundred thousand distinct CDR3 sequences, less than 20% seen once. Sequences were obtained from blood. The source is a woman aged 30 to 39 with Graves' hyperthyroidism.

Many counts were recorded for this clonotype. This rearrangement joins TRBV5-1 to TRBJ2-1; D is perhaps TRBD1 (8 bases). The CDR3 totals 16 residues. The germline CDR1 and CDR2 sequences are SGHRS and YFSETQ. V was shortened by 4 bases and J by 6 bases, with 20 bases between the two germline ends. This CDR3 reads CASSIGGTGGSNEQFF. The CDR3 DNA sequence: TGCGCCAGCAGCATCGGGGGGACAGGAGGAAGCAATGAGCAGTTCTTC. Variable domain in full (rest from reference TRBV5-1 and TRBJ2-1): KAGVTQTPRYLIKTRGQQVTLSCSPISGHRSVSWYQQTPGQGLQFLFEYFSETQRNKGNFPGRFSGRQFSNSRSEMNVSTLELGDSALYLCASSIGGTGGSNEQFFGPGTRLTVL.

This chain uses TRBV12-3 or TRBV12-4 with TRBJ2-7; 12 positions agree with TRBD1. This CDR3 is 15 amino acids long. V was clipped by 6 bases and J by 7 bases; unmatched bases: 10. The CDR3 protein is CASRTGTGGEGEQYF. For the CDR3, the DNA is TGTGCCAGCAGAACCGGGACAGGGGGCGAAGGAGAGCAGTACTTC.

With regard to this clonotype: It may be a read error: a sequence one base away is much more abundant. This chain connects TRBV12-3 or TRBV12-4 to TRBJ2-7; D tentatively reads TRBD1 or TRBD2 (5 bases each). This CDR3 spans 12 amino acids. This chain's CDR3 is CAISLWGSEQYF. CDR3 DNA: TGTGCCATCAGTTTATGGGGGAGCGAGCAGTACTTC.

This clonotype occurred a few times. The chain couples TRBV13 to TRBJ2-7, with TRBD2 matching over 9 bases. Germline CDR1 PRHDT, CDR2 FYEKMQ (reference sequence). The junction had 11 bases not matched to a gene; V was cut back by 3 bases and J by 5 bases. The CDR3 contains 16 residues. The CDR3, as DNA: TGTGCCAGCAGCTTCAGATTTAGCGGGAGAAAGGACGAGCAGTACTTC. Protein sequence: CASSFRFSGRKDEQYF.

This clonotype was picked up a small number of times. The chain joins TRBV28 to TRBJ2-7; no reliable D call. The V end was cut by 1 base, the J end by 6 bases, with 13 bases between. The CDR3 totals 14 residues. Per the germline V gene, CDR1 is MDHEN and CDR2 is SYDVKM. The CDR3 DNA is TGTGCCAGCAGTTTATTCGGCGGTCACTGCGAGCAGTACTTC. Translating it yields CASSLFGGHCEQYF. Looking up the rest from reference TRBV28 and TRBJ2-7 gives the full variable domain: DVKVTQSSRYLVKRTGEKVFLECVQDMDHENMFWYRQDPGLGLRLIYFSYDVKMKEKGDIPEGYSVSREKKERFSLILESASTNQTSMYLCASSLFGGHCEQYFGPGTRLTVT.

This clonotype was recorded many times. V and J are TRBV28 and TRBJ2-7, with 8 nucleotides matching TRBD2. Germline CDR1 and CDR2: MDHEN and SYDVKM. The V and J ends lost 3 bases and 8 bases, in that order; junction bases with no gene match: 3. CDR3 length: 12 amino acids. The DNA for the CDR3 is TGTGCCAGCAGTTTGACGGGAGGGAAGCAGTACTTC. Its translation: CASSLTGGKQYF. The variable domain in full, with the rest retrieved from reference TRBV28 and TRBJ2-7, is DVKVTQSSRYLVKRTGEKVFLECVQDMDHENMFWYRQDPGLGLRLIYFSYDVKMKEKGDIPEGYSVSREKKERFSLILESASTNQTSMYLCASSLTGGKQYFGPGTRLTVT.

This clonotype was recorded at least ten times. This chain joins TRBV30 and TRBJ1-1; TRBD1 might be the D (6 bases). CDR1 GTSNPN and CDR2 SVGIG come from the germline V gene (reference sequence). The CDR3 has 11 residues. V lost 3 bases and J lost 6, with 8 bases in between. The CDR3 region is CAWRRTAEAFF. The DNA of the CDR3 is TGTGCCTGGAGGAGGACAGCTGAAGCTTTCTTT.